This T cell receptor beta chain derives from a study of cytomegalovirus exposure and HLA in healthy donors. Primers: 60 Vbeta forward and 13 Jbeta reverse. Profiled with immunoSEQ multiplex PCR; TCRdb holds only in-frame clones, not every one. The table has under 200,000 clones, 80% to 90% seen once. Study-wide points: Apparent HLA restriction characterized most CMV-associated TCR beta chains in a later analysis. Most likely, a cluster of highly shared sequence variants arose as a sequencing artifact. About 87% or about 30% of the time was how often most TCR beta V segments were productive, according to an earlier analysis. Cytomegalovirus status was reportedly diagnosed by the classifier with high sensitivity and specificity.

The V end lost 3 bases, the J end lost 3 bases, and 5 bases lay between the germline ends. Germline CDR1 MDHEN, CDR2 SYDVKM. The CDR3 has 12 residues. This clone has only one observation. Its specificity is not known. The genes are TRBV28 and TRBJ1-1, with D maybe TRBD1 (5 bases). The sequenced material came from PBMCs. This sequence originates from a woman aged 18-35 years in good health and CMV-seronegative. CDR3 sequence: CASSLGHTEAFF. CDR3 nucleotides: TGTGCCAGCAGTTTGGGGCACACTGAAGCTTTCTTT.